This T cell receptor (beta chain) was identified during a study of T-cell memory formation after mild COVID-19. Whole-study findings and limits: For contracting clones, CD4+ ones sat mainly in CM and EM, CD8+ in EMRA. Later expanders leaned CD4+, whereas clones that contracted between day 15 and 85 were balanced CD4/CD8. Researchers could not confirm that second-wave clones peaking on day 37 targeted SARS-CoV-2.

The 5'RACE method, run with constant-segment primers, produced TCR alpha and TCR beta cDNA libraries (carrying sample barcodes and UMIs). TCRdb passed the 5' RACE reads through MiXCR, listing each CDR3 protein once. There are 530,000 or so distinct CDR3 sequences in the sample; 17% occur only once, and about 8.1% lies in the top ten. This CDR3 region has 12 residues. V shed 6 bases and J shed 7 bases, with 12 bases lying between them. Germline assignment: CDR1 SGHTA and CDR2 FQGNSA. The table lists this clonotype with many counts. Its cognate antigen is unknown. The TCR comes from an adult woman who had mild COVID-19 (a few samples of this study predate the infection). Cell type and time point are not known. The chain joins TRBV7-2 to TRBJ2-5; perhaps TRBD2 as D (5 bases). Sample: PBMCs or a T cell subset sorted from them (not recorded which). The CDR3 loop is CASSSALGTQYF. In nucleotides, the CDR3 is TGTGCCAGCAGTAGCGCGCTAGGGACCCAGTACTTC. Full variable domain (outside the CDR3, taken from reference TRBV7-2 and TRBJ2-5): GAGVSQSPSNKVTEKGKDVELRCDPISGHTALYWYRQSLGQGLEFLIYFQGNSAPDKSGLPSDRFSAERTGGSVSTLTIQRTQQEDSAVYLCASSSALGTQYFGPGTRLLVL.